The next 8 T cell receptor beta chains were all read from a single sample in a study of blood T cell repertoires in COVID-19 (dated by TCRdb to the early 2020s). The library was prepared using the immunoSEQ multiplex PCR assay. As stored in TCRdb, this immuneACCESS dataset retains in-frame rearrangements with V and J assigned. A fraction of the clones does not appear; measured against another copy, unresolved V genes explain less than half of the discrepancy, and the remainder lacks a known reason. The sample includes approximately 290,000 clones, with roughly 90% observed a single time. 9.5% to 15% of the sample is taken by the ten largest. The source material was peripheral blood. The receptor set was obtained from an older woman with acute or convalescent COVID-19.

The chain joins TRBV7-2 to TRBJ1-3; D remains ambiguous. The CDR3 has 16 residues. V lost 1 base to trimming and J lost 0 bases, with 10 bases between them. Germline V gives CDR1 SGHTA, CDR2 FQGNSA. The CDR3 here is CASSLGSSDSGNTIYF. Written as DNA, the CDR3 is TGTGCCAGCAGCTTAGGCAGTTCAGACTCTGGAAACACCATATATTTT.

The chain combines TRBV27 with TRBJ1-2; D gene uncertain. CDR1 is MNHEY, CDR2 SMNVEV, per germline (reference sequence). The V end was cut by 4 bases, the J end by 7 bases, with 16 bases between. The CDR3 runs 14 residues. DNA of the CDR3: TGTGCCAGCAGTTCCCGGGAGATGTTAGGTGGCTACACCTTC. Translation: CASSSREMLGGYTF.

This clone has a handful of counts. J is TRBJ2-1 and V is TRBV7-9; 9 nucleotides match TRBD2. CDR3 length: 15 residues. V lost 5 bases and J lost 8; bases outside the gene matches: 10. From germline, CDR1 is SEHNR and CDR2 FQNEAQ (reference sequence). The DNA for the CDR3 is TGTGCCAGCAGCCCCGGGGGTAGCGGGAGATATGAGCAGTTCTTC. As protein: CASSPGGSGRYEQFF.

Worth noting for this clone: The sample carries other DNA sequences with the same CDR3. V usage is TRBV27 and J usage is TRBJ1-2, with D hard to call. The germline V and J ends were trimmed by 3 bases and 2 bases, with 7 bases remaining between them. The germline CDR1 and CDR2 sequences are MNHEY and SMNVEV (reference sequence). The CDR3 covers 13 residues. As DNA, the CDR3 is TGTGCCAGCAGTTTTCGAGGAAACTATGGCTACACCTTC. It specifies CASSFRGNYGYTF.

This rearrangement joins TRBV5-4 to TRBJ2-3; 13 nucleotides match TRBD2. The CDR3 runs to 17 residues. Germline lookup yields CDR1 SGHNT and CDR2 YYREEE (reference sequence). J gave up 4 bases and V 3 bases, and 8 bases lay outside the gene matches. CDR3 protein: CASSSLLLAGGADTQYF. The CDR3 DNA follows: TGTGCCAGCAGCTCGCTGCTACTAGCGGGGGGGGCAGATACGCAGTATTTT.

The chain links TRBV29-1 to TRBJ2-1; 10 nucleotides align to TRBD2. J gave up 7 bases and V 4 bases, and 4 bases lay outside the gene matches. This CDR3 spans 13 amino acids. From germline, CDR1 is SQVTM and CDR2 ANQGSEA. The CDR3 nucleotides read TGCAGCGTTGTACTAGCGGGACGTAATGAGCAGTTCTTC. Its protein is CSVVLAGRNEQFF.

The V call is TRBV6-2 or TRBV6-3, the J call TRBJ1-5; no reliable D call. Between the trimmed V and J ends, which lost 5 bases and 1 base, there was a span of 15 bases. The CDR3 is made up of 16 amino acids. Germline V gives CDR1 MNHEY, CDR2 SVGEGT. The CDR3 reads CASSRGVAESNQPQHF. The CDR3 DNA follows: TGTGCCAGCAGTCGTGGTGTGGCGGAGAGCAATCAGCCCCAGCATTTT.

CDR3 nucleotides: TGTGCCAGCAGTTTGGGGCTGGGGGAGCAGTACTTC. It is translated as CASSLGLGEQYF. The chain joins TRBV6-5 to TRBJ2-7, with D maybe TRBD1 (5 bases). V was cut by 4 bases and J by 7 bases, with 11 bases left in between. Germline V lookup: CDR1 MNHEY, CDR2 SVGAGI. There are 12 residues in the CDR3.